This T cell receptor (beta chain) was recorded in a study of cytomegalovirus exposure and HLA in healthy donors. Study-wide findings and caveats: Cytomegalovirus-associated status was assigned to some 160 TCR beta chains. Most sequenced TCRs were rare (though some public TCRs occurred in many donors).

CDR3 length: 12 residues. CDR1 and CDR2 from the germline V gene are SGHRS and YFSETQ. The V end lost 6 bases, the J end lost 5 bases, and 12 bases lay between the germline ends. The donors were part of the roughly 120-subject validation cohort, which stood apart from the roughly 640-subject first cohort. Here immunoSEQ multiplex PCR was the method, and the copy in TCRdb shows in-frame clones only, minus some. The sample carries roughly 250,000 clones, more than 75% recorded once. Worth noting for this clone: The antigen remains undetermined.

The sample consisted of PBMCs. This sequence joins TRBV5-1 and TRBJ2-7, with D perhaps matching TRBD2 (6 bases). The origin of this receptor is a man between 18 and 35 years old in good health and CMV-seronegative. As DNA, the CDR3 is TGCGCCAGCACAAGGGGAGGCAACGAGCAGTACTTC. Encoded protein: CASTRGGNEQYF.